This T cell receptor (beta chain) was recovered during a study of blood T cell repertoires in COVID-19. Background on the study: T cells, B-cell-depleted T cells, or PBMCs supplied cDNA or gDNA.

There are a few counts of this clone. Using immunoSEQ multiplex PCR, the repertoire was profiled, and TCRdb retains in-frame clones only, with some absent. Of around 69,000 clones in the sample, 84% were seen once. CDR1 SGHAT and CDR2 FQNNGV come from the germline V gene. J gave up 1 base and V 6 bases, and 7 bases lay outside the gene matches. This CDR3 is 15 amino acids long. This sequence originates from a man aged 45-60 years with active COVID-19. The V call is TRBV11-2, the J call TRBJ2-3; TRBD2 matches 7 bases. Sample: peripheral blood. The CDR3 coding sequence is TGTGCCAGCAGTTTTTCGGCGGGGGGCACAGATACGCAGTATTTT. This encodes CASSFSAGGTDTQYF.